A single sample is the source of the 2 T cell receptor beta chains below, sequenced in a study of beta chain features in type 1 diabetes. Expressed TCRB transcripts were sequenced because the entire RNA isolate underwent reverse transcription. TCRdb's table, derived via immunoSEQ multiplex PCR, lists solely in-frame clones and lacks some. Here the sample spans 130,000 to 150,000 clones, around 9.3% being singletons. The sample comprised naive CD4+ T cells from blood. These receptors were collected from a young man in good health.

The chain carries TRBV7-2 and TRBJ2-1; D remains ambiguous. CDR1 and CDR2 from the germline V gene are SGHTA and FQGNSA. The V gene lost 4 bases and the J gene lost 8 bases, with 15 bases spanning the gap. The CDR3 covers 14 residues. The CDR3 spells CASSSRFRRHEQFF. CDR3 DNA sequence: TGTGCCAGCAGCTCCCGGTTCAGGCGCCATGAGCAGTTCTTC.

This clone was seen only a few times. The chain joins TRBV14 to TRBJ2-7; 9 nucleotides line up with TRBD1. J gave up 6 bases and V 6 bases, and 6 bases lay outside the gene matches. Germline CDR1 is SGHDN and CDR2 is FVKESK. The CDR3 contains 13 residues. CDR3 amino acids: CASRVTGGAEQYF. The CDR3 region has the DNA TGTGCCAGCAGAGTTACAGGGGGCGCCGAGCAGTACTTC. Variable domain in full (rest from reference TRBV14 and TRBJ2-7): EAGVTQFPSHSVIEKGQTVTLRCDPISGHDNLYWYRRVMGKEIKFLLHFVKESKQDESGMPNNRFLAERTGGTYSTLKVQPAELEDSGVYFCASRVTGGAEQYFGPGTRLTVT.